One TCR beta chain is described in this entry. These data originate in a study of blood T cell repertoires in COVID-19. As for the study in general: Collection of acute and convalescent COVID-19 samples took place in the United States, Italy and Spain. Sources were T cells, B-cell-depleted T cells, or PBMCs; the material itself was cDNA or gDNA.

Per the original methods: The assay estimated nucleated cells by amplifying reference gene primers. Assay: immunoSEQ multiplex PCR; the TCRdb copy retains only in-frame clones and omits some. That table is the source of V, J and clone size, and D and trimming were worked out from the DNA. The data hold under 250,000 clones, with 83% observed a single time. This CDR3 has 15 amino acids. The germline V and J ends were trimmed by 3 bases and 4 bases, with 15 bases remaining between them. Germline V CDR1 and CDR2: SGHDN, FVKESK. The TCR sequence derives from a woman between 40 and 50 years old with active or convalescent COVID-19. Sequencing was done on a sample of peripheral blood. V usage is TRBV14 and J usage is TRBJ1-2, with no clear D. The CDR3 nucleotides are TGTGCCAGCAGCCATGGTACTATGGTTACCTATGGCTACACCTTC. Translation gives CASSHGTMVTYGYTF. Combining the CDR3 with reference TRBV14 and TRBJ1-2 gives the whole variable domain EAGVTQFPSHSVIEKGQTVTLRCDPISGHDNLYWYRRVMGKEIKFLLHFVKESKQDESGMPNNRFLAERTGGTYSTLKVQPAELEDSGVYFCASSHGTMVTYGYTFGSGTRLTVV.